Following are 21 T cell receptor beta chains from one sample sequenced in a study of blood T cells in healthy people across ages. PCR was performed a second time for roughly 7 to 11 cycles using a sample-barcoded 5' primer and a J-beta primer mix. MiXCR, run by TCRdb on the 5' RACE reads, gives a single entry per CDR3 protein. Of over 1,200,000 distinct CDR3 sequences listed, roughly 60% are singletons. Material for sequencing was blood. The receptors derive from a man between 18 and 29 years old in good health.

The chain has TRBV12-3 or TRBV12-4 and TRBJ1-1; the D is unclear. CDR3 length: 15 amino acids. V was shortened by 5 bases and J by 4 bases, with 17 bases between the two germline ends. CDR3 DNA: TGTGCCAGCAGTCCCCGGACCTATCGGAGCACTGAAGCTTTCTTT. It specifies CASSPRTYRSTEAFF.

In this sample, this clonotype turned up many times. The rearrangement joins TRBV2 to TRBJ1-6, with D possibly TRBD1 on 6 matching bases. Germline CDR1 reads SNHLY; CDR2 reads FYNNEI. The CDR3 is 15 amino acids. Trimming left V 9 bases short and J 6 bases short, with 18 bases between. The CDR3 DNA follows: TGTGCCAGGAGGACAGCAGGAACATCTAATTCACCCCTCCACTTT. This sequence encodes CARRTAGTSNSPLHF.

The chain carries TRBV6-6 and TRBJ1-5, with 9 bases that match TRBD1. The CDR3 covers 17 residues. V shed 4 bases and J 5 bases; nucleotides not matched to a gene: 12. Germline V CDR1 and CDR2: MNHNY, SVGAGI (reference sequence). CDR3 sequence reads: CASSLGGTGTDYQPQHF. The CDR3 region has the DNA TGTGCCAGCAGTTTGGGGGGGACAGGGACCGATTATCAGCCCCAGCATTTT.

This clonotype appeared a few times. V and J are TRBV7-9 and TRBJ1-4; a weak D match, TRBD1 (5 bases). V shed 3 bases and J shed 6 bases, with 23 bases lying between them. The CDR3 length is 18 residues. From germline, CDR1 is SEHNR and CDR2 FQNEAQ (reference sequence). CDR3 sequence (DNA): TGTGCCAGCAGCTTTTTGGGGCCCCAGGCTAGAGGAGATGAAAAACTGTTTTTT. This sequence encodes CASSFLGPQARGDEKLFF.

The chain employs TRBV29-1 and TRBJ1-2, with 8 bases matching TRBD1. The CDR3 is 16 amino acids. In germline, CDR1 is SQVTM, CDR2 ANQGSEA. V gave up 7 bases and J gave up 8 bases; unmatched junction bases: 21. This CDR3 is CSALTAQGARVRGYTF. CDR3 coding DNA: TGCAGCGCCCTTACGGCTCAGGGGGCGCGGGTAAGGGGCTACACCTTC.

Here the CDR3 DNA reads TGTGCCAGCAGTGACCCCAGGGACAGTGAGCAGTACTTC. Translation gives CASSDPRDSEQYF. This chain uses TRBV6-1 with TRBJ2-5; 7 nucleotides match TRBD1. CDR3 size: 13 residues. Trimming at V came to 3 bases and at J to 11 bases, leaving 9 bases not matched to a gene. The germline V gene encodes CDR1 MNHNS and CDR2 SASEGT.

The chain carries TRBV12-3 or TRBV12-4 and TRBJ1-4; 9 bases are a match to TRBD1. J gave up 0 bases and V 6 bases, and 8 bases lay outside the gene matches. CDR3 length: 17 residues. CDR3 protein: CASRAGQGKTTNEKLFF. CDR3 in DNA: TGTGCCAGCAGGGCCGGACAGGGGAAGACAACTAATGAAAAACTGTTTTTT.

The J gene is TRBJ1-4, the V gene TRBV7-2, with TRBD1 matching over 8 bases. There are 14 residues in the CDR3. From germline, CDR1 is SGHTA and CDR2 FQGNSA. V lost 4 bases, J lost 12 bases, and 10 bases stayed unmatched. CDR3 sequence reads: CASSSLDRVEELFF. As DNA, the CDR3 is TGTGCCAGCAGCTCCTTGGACAGGGTCGAGGAACTGTTTTTT.

The chain combines TRBV20-1 with TRBJ2-7; 7 bases are a match to TRBD1. The CDR3 spans 14 residues. Germline V CDR1 and CDR2: DFQATT, SNEGSKA (reference sequence). V shed 5 bases, J shed 0 bases, and the junction held 7 bases outside the gene matches. CDR3 in DNA: TGCAGTGCTCGGGACAGCCAGAGCTCCTACGAGCAGTACTTC. Translation: CSARDSQSSYEQYF.

This rearrangement joins TRBV7-9 to TRBJ2-7; no reliable D call. Germline CDR1 SEHNR, CDR2 FQNEAQ (reference sequence). Trimming removed 5 bases at V and 2 bases at J, with 16 bases between. The CDR3 sequence is 15 residues long. For the CDR3, the DNA is TGTGCCAGCAGCCCGTCGGGTGGGTCGACCTACGAGCAGTACTTC. Its translation is CASSPSGGSTYEQYF.

The gene calls are TRBV20-1 and TRBJ2-1; D may match TRBD1 or TRBD2 (7 bases each). Germline-derived CDR1 and CDR2 are DFQATT and SNEGSKA (reference sequence). V was clipped by 8 bases and J by 9 bases, with 20 bases between them. The length of the CDR3 is 13 residues. CDR3 loop: CSSQGGGGGEQFF. The CDR3 DNA follows: TGCAGTTCCCAGGGGGGGGGAGGGGGTGAGCAGTTCTTC.

The gene calls are TRBV7-8 and TRBJ2-7; tentative D call: TRBD2 (7 bases). The germline gives CDR1 SGHVS, CDR2 FQNEAQ. V dropped 4 bases and J dropped 2 bases, with 9 bases sitting between them. The CDR3 length is 13 residues. The CDR3 loop reads CASSSGGPYEQYF. The CDR3 DNA sequence: TGTGCCAGCAGCTCCGGGGGGCCCTACGAGCAGTACTTC.

The chain uses TRBV3-1 and TRBJ1-2, with unresolved D. V was clipped by 4 bases and J by 4 bases, with 13 bases between them. Germline CDR1 and CDR2: LGHDT and YNNKEL (reference sequence). The CDR3 runs 14 residues. The CDR3 region is CASSPKGRVYGYTF. The CDR3 DNA reads as TGTGCCAGCAGCCCCAAGGGTCGAGTCTATGGCTACACCTTC. Full variable domain (missing parts from reference TRBV3-1 and TRBJ1-2): DTAVSQTPKYLVTQMGNDKSIKCEQNLGHDTMYWYKQDSKKFLKIMFSYNNKELIINETVPNRFSPKSPDKAHLNLHINSLELGDSAVYFCASSPKGRVYGYTFGSGTRLTVV.

This sequence joins TRBV7-9 and TRBJ2-7; TRBD1 matches 8 bases. V lost 6 bases, J lost 1 base, and 5 bases stayed unmatched. Germline-derived CDR1 and CDR2 are SEHNR and FQNEAQ (reference sequence). The CDR3 consists of 14 residues. The CDR3 coding sequence is TGTGCCAGCAGGGGGGACAGGCAATCCTACGAGCAGTACTTC. Protein sequence: CASRGDRQSYEQYF. The full variable domain, its missing parts supplied by reference TRBV7-9 and TRBJ2-7, is DTGVSQNPRHKITKRGQNVTFRCDPISEHNRLYWYRQTLGQGPEFLTYFQNEAQLEKSRLLSDRFSAERPKGSFSTLEIQRTEQGDSAMYLCASRGDRQSYEQYFGPGTRLTVT.

This clonotype was counted between two and nine times. The genes are TRBV3-1 and TRBJ1-5; TRBD1 agrees at 8 bases. Trimming took 1 base from V and 2 from J; bases not matched to a gene: 4. Looked up from germline, CDR1 is LGHDT and CDR2 is YNNKEL (reference sequence). The CDR3 spans 16 residues. The CDR3 loop reads CASSQGDRNGNQPQHF. The CDR3 DNA sequence: TGTGCCAGCAGCCAAGGGGACAGGAATGGCAATCAGCCCCAGCATTTT.

J is TRBJ1-2 and V is TRBV5-5; 8 bases fit TRBD1. The V segment lost 4 bases and the J segment 8 bases; nucleotides outside the gene matches: 7. CDR3 length: 13 residues. Germline V gene lookup returns CDR1 SGHKS and CDR2 YYEKEE (reference sequence). CDR3 protein: CASSRTGQGGYTF. The DNA for the CDR3 is TGTGCCAGCAGCCGAACTGGACAGGGCGGCTACACCTTC.

This clonotype was detected a few times. The J gene is TRBJ2-3, the V gene TRBV4-1; no reliable D call. The CDR3 loop spans 17 amino acids. Trimming left V 2 bases short and J 2 bases short, with 17 bases between. Germline CDR1 and CDR2: MGHRA and YSYEKL. CDR3 protein: CASSQSPTVLATDTQYF. The CDR3 nucleotides are TGCGCCAGCAGCCAATCCCCCACGGTCCTGGCCACAGATACGCAGTATTTT.

This rearrangement joins TRBV29-1 to TRBJ2-3; unclear D gene. CDR1 and CDR2 (germline): SQVTM, ANQGSEA. This CDR3 is 15 amino acids long. Trimming left V 0 bases short and J 2 bases short, with 12 bases between. The CDR3 coding sequence is TGCAGCGTTGAAGATCACGGAATTCCCACAGATACGCAGTATTTT. Amino acids: CSVEDHGIPTDTQYF.

This clonotype came up once. The rearrangement uses TRBV27 and TRBJ2-3; D is unclear. The germline V gene encodes CDR1 MNHEY and CDR2 SMNVEV (reference sequence). Trimming took 1 base from V and 2 from J, leaving 13 bases between them. The CDR3 runs to 16 residues. The DNA for the CDR3 is TGTGCCAGCAGTTTATTGAGTGGCAGGAACACAGATACGCAGTATTTT. It specifies CASSLLSGRNTDTQYF.

V and J are TRBV20-1 and TRBJ2-5; 11 positions agree with TRBD2. V lost 3 bases, J lost 5 bases, and 17 bases stayed unmatched. The CDR3 length is 18 residues. Germline values: CDR1 DFQATT, CDR2 SNEGSKA (reference sequence). This chain's CDR3 is CSAREAGTSGKRKETQYF. The CDR3 bases are TGCAGTGCTAGGGAGGCCGGGACTAGCGGCAAAAGGAAGGAGACCCAGTACTTC.

This clonotype occurred a few times. The chain links TRBV4-2 to TRBJ2-1, with TRBD2 identical over 7 bases. The CDR3 is 13 amino acids. J gave up 8 bases and V 1 base, and 2 bases lay outside the gene matches. The V gene's germline CDR1 is LGHNA and CDR2 YNFKEQ. The CDR3 bases are TGTGCCAGCAGCCAAGTAGCGGGTTATGAGCAGTTCTTC. Protein product: CASSQVAGYEQFF.